Detailed here is one T cell receptor beta chain. Antigen: not known. The sample originates from a study of vaccination and CD4 T cells after COVID-19. Across the study: Vaccinees got either two BNT162b2 doses or two mRNA-1273 doses.

Treatment given: approximately nine-day PBMC culture with coronavirus spike peptide pools or control peptides (ViraFEST assay). Oncomine TCR Beta short-read sequencing was applied to DNA from cultured CD4+ T cells. Cultured CD4+ T cells were the source of extracted genomic DNA. TCRdb reprocessed the PCR reads with MiXCR, giving one entry per CDR3 protein. The sample carries 15,000 or so distinct CDR3 sequences, about a fifth recorded once. Germline V gene lookup returns CDR1 WNHNN and CDR2 SYGVQD (reference sequence). V was shortened by 4 bases and J by 5 bases, with 9 bases between the two germline ends. CDR3 length: 13 residues.

The material sequenced was CD4+ T cells from blood, cultured in vitro, taken before SARS-CoV-2 vaccination. The receptor was isolated from a human donor who received a COVID-19 vaccine. J is TRBJ2-1 and V is TRBV10-1; D is ambiguous. The CDR3: CASSGQPDNEQFF. DNA for the CDR3: TGCGCCAGCAGTGGACAACCAGACAATGAGCAGTTCTTC.